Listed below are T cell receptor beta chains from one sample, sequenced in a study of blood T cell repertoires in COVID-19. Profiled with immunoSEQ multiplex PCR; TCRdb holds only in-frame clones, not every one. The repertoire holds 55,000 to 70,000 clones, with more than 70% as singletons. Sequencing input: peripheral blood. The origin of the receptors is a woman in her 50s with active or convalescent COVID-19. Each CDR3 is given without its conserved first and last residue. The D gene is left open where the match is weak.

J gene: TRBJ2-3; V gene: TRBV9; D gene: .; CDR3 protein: ASSFRDSTDTQY
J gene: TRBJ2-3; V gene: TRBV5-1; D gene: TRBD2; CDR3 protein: ASSLRAGQDTQY
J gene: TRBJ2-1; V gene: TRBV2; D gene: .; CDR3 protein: ASSVGGAAEQF
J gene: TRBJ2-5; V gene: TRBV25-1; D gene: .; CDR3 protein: ASSDFGRQETQY
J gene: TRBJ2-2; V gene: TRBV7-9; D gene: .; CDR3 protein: ASSFLTGAPGELF
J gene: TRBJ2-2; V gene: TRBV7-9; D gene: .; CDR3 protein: ASSALSSQRRHRELF
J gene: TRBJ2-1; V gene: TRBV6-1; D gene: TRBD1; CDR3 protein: ASSESGAGGRNEQF
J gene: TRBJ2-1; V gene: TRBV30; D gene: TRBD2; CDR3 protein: AWTGLDPNEQF
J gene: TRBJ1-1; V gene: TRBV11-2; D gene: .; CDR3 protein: ASSYLRGHANTEAF
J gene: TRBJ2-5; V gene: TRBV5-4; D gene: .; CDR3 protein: ASSLENREETQY
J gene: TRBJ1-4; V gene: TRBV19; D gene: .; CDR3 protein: ARAHRAPEEKLF
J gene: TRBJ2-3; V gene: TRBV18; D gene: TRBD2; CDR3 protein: ASSREAGVYGTDTQY
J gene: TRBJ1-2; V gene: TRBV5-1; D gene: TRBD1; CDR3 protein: ASSLGTAHRGYGYT
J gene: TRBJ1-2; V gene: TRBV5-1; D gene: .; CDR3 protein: ASSLAPQGGYT
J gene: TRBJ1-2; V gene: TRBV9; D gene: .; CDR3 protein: ASSVEEGTVYGYT